A selection of T cell receptor beta chains follows, all from one sample in a study of Ad26.COV2.S vaccination and SARS-CoV-2 variants. Only in-frame clones appear in the TCRdb table, and some are missing; sequencing was by immunoSEQ multiplex PCR. The sample lists 300,000 to 400,000 clones, about nine tenths occurring once. Sequences were derived from peripheral blood, sampled in a trial of Ad26.COV2.S vaccine versus placebo. The receptors come from a person between 18 and 60 years old who received the Ad26.COV2.S COVID-19 vaccine or a placebo. Each CDR3 is given with its conserved first and last residue. A D gene is named only where the DNA matches it firmly. For some rows the clone size is stated as once, few or many, or as a class when expanded; others skip it.

abundance,v_gene,d_gene,j_gene,CDR3nt,CDR3aa
NA,TRBV24-1,NA,TRBJ1-2,TGTGCCACCAGTGACCCCGGACGGAACTATGGCTACACCTTC,CATSDPGRNYGYTF
NA,TRBV5-6,NA,TRBJ2-7,TGTGCCAGCAGCTTGATGAGGTACGAGCAGTACTTC,CASSLMRYEQYF
NA,TRBV4-1,NA,TRBJ1-4,TGCGCCAGCAGCCAAGATAGGCAGGCTTTGGGTGAAAAACTGTTTTTT,CASSQDRQALGEKLFF
NA,TRBV13,NA,TRBJ2-2,TGTGCCAGCAGCTTCCCCTCGAAGTTCACCGGGGAGCTGTTTTTT,CASSFPSKFTGELFF
NA,TRBV6-5,TRBD1,TRBJ2-7,TGTGCCAGCAGTTACGGTACGCCGGGACAGGGCTACGAGCAGTACTTC,CASSYGTPGQGYEQYF
NA,TRBV6-2/TRBV6-3,TRBD2,TRBJ2-5,TGTGCCAGCAGTTACCTAAGACTAGCGGGGGGGCCTGGCAGAGAGACCCAGTACTTC,CASSYLRLAGGPGRETQYF
NA,TRBV6-5,TRBD1,TRBJ2-7,TGTGCCAGCAGTTTTTCCGGACAGGGGTTGTACGAGCAGTACTTC,CASSFSGQGLYEQYF
NA,TRBV6-2/TRBV6-3,NA,TRBJ2-2,TGTGCCAGCAGTTACCGGCAGGGTTTCTCGGCGAACACCGGGGAGCTGTTTTTT,CASSYRQGFSANTGELFF
NA,TRBV6-2/TRBV6-3,NA,TRBJ2-1,TGTGCCAGCAGTTCCACAGGGAGGACCTACAATGAGCAGTTCTTC,CASSSTGRTYNEQFF
NA,TRBV3-1/TRBV3-2,NA,TRBJ1-3,TGTGCCAGCAGCCAAGATCGTGGAGCGGGAAACACCATATATTTT,CASSQDRGAGNTIYF
few,TRBV4-1,TRBD2,TRBJ2-1,TGCGCCAGCAGCCTCCGAGGGGCGGGAGGTCTCATCTATGAGCAGTTCTTC,CASSLRGAGGLIYEQFF
NA,TRBV11-2,NA,TRBJ1-1,TGTGCCAGCAGCCCACAGGGGAACACTGAAGCTTTCTTT,CASSPQGNTEAFF
NA,TRBV7-3,TRBD2,TRBJ2-3,TGTGCCAGCAGCTTAACTAGCGGGGGGTTTGCCGCCGTCACAGATACGCAGTATTTT,CASSLTSGGFAAVTDTQYF
NA,TRBV15,TRBD1,TRBJ2-4,TGTGCCACCAGCCAAGAGTGGGGCAGGGGGTTGGACATTCAGTACTTC,CATSQEWGRGLDIQYF
NA,TRBV19,NA,TRBJ2-5,TGTGCCAGTAGGGGGGGGCGGGAGACCCAGTACTTC,CASRGGRETQYF
NA,TRBV5-6,TRBD2,TRBJ2-1,TGTGCCAGCAGCTTGGGGGTAGCGGGGGCTTACAATGAGCAGTTCTTC,CASSLGVAGAYNEQFF
NA,TRBV10-3,TRBD2,TRBJ2-3,TGTGCCATCAGCGATAGCGGGGGGGGGACAGATACGCAGTATTTT,CAISDSGGGTDTQYF
NA,TRBV5-1,NA,TRBJ2-1,TGCGCCAGCAGCTTGGTGGGAGGGGGCGCCCCAATTACGGATGAGCAGTTCTTC,CASSLVGGGAPITDEQFF
NA,TRBV9,TRBD1,TRBJ1-2,TGTGCCAGCAGCGGACAGGGTACCCCGGCTAACTATGGCTACACCTTC,CASSGQGTPANYGYTF
once,TRBV30,TRBD1,TRBJ1-2,TGTGCCTGGAGCCGAGGGGGCGCGGATGGCTACACCTTC,CAWSRGGADGYTF
NA,TRBV15,NA,TRBJ1-5,TGTGCCACCAGCAGAGTAAGGGATAATCAGCCCCAGCATTTT,CATSRVRDNQPQHF
once,TRBV12-1,NA,TRBJ2-5,TGTGCCAGCAGCTTTGAGCGGGGGGGCCATGGTAGCGAGACCCAGTACTTC,CASSFERGGHGSETQYF
NA,TRBV10-3,NA,TRBJ2-2,TGTGCCATCAGTGAGGGGAAAGAGGAGCTGTTTTTT,CAISEGKEELFF
once,TRBV9,NA,TRBJ2-3,TGTGCCAGCGGGAAGGGTTCAAGCACAGATACGCAGTATTTT,CASGKGSSTDTQYF
NA,TRBV7-9,TRBD2,TRBJ2-7,TGTGCCAGCAGCCCCAAAAGCGGGGGGGCCCCCTACGAGCAGTACTTC,CASSPKSGGAPYEQYF
NA,TRBV3-1/TRBV3-2,NA,TRBJ2-3,TGTGCCATACCAGATACGCAGTATTTT,CAIPDTQYF
NA,TRBV6-1,NA,TRBJ1-1,TGTGCCAGCAGTGAAGCGAGGGCGGCCACTGAAGCTTTCTTT,CASSEARAATEAFF
NA,TRBV14,NA,TRBJ1-1,TGTGCCAGCAGCCAGCTGACGGGAAGGGGCACTGAAGCTTTCTTT,CASSQLTGRGTEAFF
NA,TRBV6-5,NA,TRBJ1-1,TGTGCCAGCAGTTACTCGTACTTAGGTGAAGCTTTCTTT,CASSYSYLGEAFF
NA,TRBV7-2,NA,TRBJ2-5,TGTGCCAGCAGCCAGGGACCGAGACAACAAGAGACCCAGTACTTC,CASSQGPRQQETQYF
NA,TRBV4-1,TRBD2,TRBJ2-7,TGCGCCAGCAAGGGGCTAGCGGGGAACTACGAGCAGTACTTC,CASKGLAGNYEQYF
NA,TRBV11-2,TRBD1,TRBJ2-3,TGTGCCAGCAGCTTAGCGGGACAGAGCACAGATACGCAGTATTTT,CASSLAGQSTDTQYF
NA,TRBV15,NA,TRBJ1-4,TGTGCCACCAGCAGTCCGGGGATAGGTGAAAAACTGTTTTTT,CATSSPGIGEKLFF
NA,TRBV6-5,NA,TRBJ1-5,TGTGCCACCAAGGGTAGTAGCAATCAGCCCCAGCATTTT,CATKGSSNQPQHF
NA,TRBV7-6,NA,TRBJ2-2,TGTGCCAGCAGCTTAGCCAACTCGCCTGCGAACACCGGGGAGCTGTTTTTT,CASSLANSPANTGELFF
NA,TRBV5-1,NA,TRBJ1-5,TGCGCCAGCAGCTTGGACACCAATCAGCCCCAGCATTTT,CASSLDTNQPQHF
NA,TRBV4-1,TRBD2,TRBJ2-7,TGCGCCAGCAGCCGGGCCGGGACTAGCGGGGGCACCTACGAGCAGTACTTC,CASSRAGTSGGTYEQYF